The 32 T cell receptor beta chains listed next were all sequenced from one sample in a study of blood T cells in healthy people across ages. A sample-barcoded 5' primer and a J-beta primer mix were used in a second PCR of about 6 to 11 cycles. TCRdb re-called the 5' RACE reads with MiXCR, one entry per CDR3 protein. The table records around 820,000 distinct CDR3 sequences, just under 25% of them present only once. These data were also filed under a second study, of T cells of mothers and their children.

Input material: blood. All receptors derive from a boy younger than 18 in good health.

V is TRBV10-3 and J is TRBJ2-4, with D possibly TRBD1 on 5 matching bases. CDR3 size: 17 residues. V shed 5 bases and J shed 0 bases, with 17 bases lying between them. Per the germline V gene, CDR1 is ENHRY and CDR2 is SYGVKD. In nucleotides, the CDR3 is TGTGCCATCAGTCTGTGCAGGGAATTAGCAGCCAAAAACATTCAGTACTTC. Its translation is CAISLCRELAAKNIQYF.

This clonotype was detected a few times. As DNA, the CDR3 is TGTGCCAGCAGCTTGACGGGACAGTATAATTCACCCCTCCACTTT. As protein: CASSLTGQYNSPLHF. The chain combines TRBV7-3 with TRBJ1-6; 7 bases align to TRBD1. The germline V gene has CDR1 SGHTA and CDR2 FQGTGA. V lost 3 bases to trimming and J lost 4 bases; unmatched junction nucleotides: 3. The length of the CDR3 is 15 residues.

The chain has TRBV7-8 and TRBJ1-5; the match to TRBD1 covers 8 bases. The V segment lost 3 bases and the J segment 6 bases; nucleotides outside the gene matches: 13. The germline V gene has CDR1 SGHVS and CDR2 FQNEAQ. The CDR3 loop spans 17 amino acids. The DNA for the CDR3 is TGTGCCAGCAGCTTGGTGTATGCGGACAGGGAAAGTCAGCCCCAGCATTTT. Encoded protein: CASSLVYADRESQPQHF. Supplemented by reference TRBV7-8 and TRBJ1-5, the full variable domain reads GAGVSQSPRYKVAKRGQDVALRCDPISGHVSLFWYQQALGQGPEFLTYFQNEAQLDKSGLPSDRFFAERPEGSVSTLKIQRTQQEDSAVYLCASSLVYADRESQPQHFGDGTRLSIL.

This clonotype came up a few times. This chain uses TRBV6-2 or TRBV6-3 with TRBJ2-1; maybe TRBD2 (6 bases). V gave up 2 bases and J gave up 7 bases, with 18 bases separating them. This CDR3 contains 16 residues. CDR1 is MNHEY and CDR2 is SVGEGT in the germline V gene. The CDR3 DNA is TGTGCCAGCAGTTACAGGGGCGGGGAAGCCGGGAATGAGCAGTTCTTC. Amino acids: CASSYRGGEAGNEQFF.

The gene calls are TRBV28 and TRBJ2-6, with D perhaps assigned TRBD1 or TRBD2 (5 bases each). Germline V lookup: CDR1 MDHEN, CDR2 SYDVKM. The CDR3 consists of 17 residues. With 5 bases removed from V and 0 bases from J, the gap between germline ends came to 14 bases. The CDR3 loop is CASSPPGPFSGANVLTF. The CDR3 DNA follows: TGTGCCAGCAGTCCCCCGGGACCATTCTCTGGGGCCAACGTCCTGACTTTC.

The chain carries TRBV24-1 and TRBJ2-5; TRBD2 aligns across 12 bases. The tail of the sequence fits TRBJ2-1 better, so the J call may be wrong. Germline assignment: CDR1 KGHDR and CDR2 SFDVKD. This CDR3 is built from 16 residues. The CDR3 spells CATSENPSGRGDEQFF. CDR3 DNA sequence: TGTGCCACCAGTGAGAATCCTAGCGGGAGGGGAGATGAGCAGTTCTTC.

The table lists this clonotype with a few counts. The V call is TRBV4-3, the J call TRBJ2-5; D might be TRBD2 (6 bases). This CDR3 contains 13 residues. V lost 0 bases, J lost 11 bases, and 13 bases lay in between. The germline gives CDR1 LGHNA, CDR2 YSLEER. Here the CDR3 DNA reads TGCGCCAGCAGCCAAGATGGAGGGCTTGAGCAGTACTTC. This encodes CASSQDGGLEQYF.

The chain combines TRBV7-2 with TRBJ2-5; 10 bases match TRBD1. The V gene's germline CDR1 is SGHTA and CDR2 FQGNSA. This CDR3 region has 16 residues. V trimming: 4 bases; J trimming: 5 bases; junction bases outside the gene matches: 10. CDR3 in amino acids: CASSSDRQGAYETQYF. Here the CDR3 DNA reads TGTGCCAGCAGCTCAGATCGACAGGGGGCGTATGAGACCCAGTACTTC.

This clonotype was observed a handful of times. V and J are TRBV18 and TRBJ2-1; 8 bases match TRBD1. Per the germline V gene, CDR1 is KGHSH and CDR2 is LQKENI. CDR3 length: 14 amino acids. V lost 4 bases and J lost 4; bases outside the gene matches: 3. The chain's CDR3 is CASSLRDRYNEQFF. Written as DNA, the CDR3 is TGTGCCAGCTCACTCCGGGACAGGTACAATGAGCAGTTCTTC.

This clonotype was observed a handful of times. The chain combines TRBV5-5 with TRBJ2-2; 8 positions match TRBD1. The germline V gene encodes CDR1 SGHKS and CDR2 YYEKEE (reference sequence). With 0 bases clipped from V and 4 bases from J, the junction kept 5 bases outside the gene matches. This CDR3 region has 16 residues. This chain's CDR3 is CASSLARTGSTGELFF. CDR3 in DNA: TGTGCCAGCAGCTTGGCCCGGACAGGGTCCACCGGGGAGCTGTTTTTT.

This sequence joins TRBV7-8 and TRBJ2-5; D unresolved. Judging by the DNA end, TRBJ2-7 fits better; the J call may be wrong. Germline V lookup: CDR1 SGHVS, CDR2 FQNEAQ. The CDR3 consists of 18 residues. CDR3 sequence (DNA): TGTGCCAGCAGCTTAAGGTTAAGTTATGGATCTCCGGCCTACGAGCAGTACTTC. This translates into CASSLRLSYGSPAYEQYF.

The chain combines TRBV6-2 or TRBV6-3 with TRBJ2-1; D is unresolved. Germline V gene data show CDR1 as MNHEY and CDR2 as SVGEGT. V gave up 2 bases and J gave up 8 bases, with 10 bases separating them. This CDR3 region has 13 residues. CDR3 nucleotides: TGTGCCAGCAGTTACGTTAGAAACGATGAGCAGTTCTTC. It translates to CASSYVRNDEQFF.

This clonotype was found a few times. V and J are TRBV7-9 and TRBJ2-1; 8 bases are a match to TRBD2. Gene TRBJ2-5 matches the end of the DNA better, so the J call may be wrong. This CDR3 is built from 16 residues. Germline lookup yields CDR1 SEHNR and CDR2 FQNEAQ (reference sequence). This CDR3 is CASSLAPGRGLETQYF. Here the CDR3 DNA reads TGTGCCAGCAGCTTAGCGCCCGGGAGGGGCTTAGAGACCCAGTACTTC.

This sequence joins TRBV9 and TRBJ2-5; D possibly corresponds to TRBD1 (7 bases). This CDR3 is built from 18 residues. V was shortened by 4 bases and J by 1 base, with 23 bases between the two germline ends. The germline V gene has CDR1 SGDLS and CDR2 YYNGEE. The CDR3 spells CASSSKEGAPSRQETQYF. The DNA for the CDR3 is TGTGCCAGCAGCTCCAAGGAGGGGGCTCCGTCTCGCCAAGAGACCCAGTACTTC. Full variable domain (rest looked up from reference TRBV9 and TRBJ2-5): DSGVTQTPKHLITATGQRVTLRCSPRSGDLSVYWYQQSLDQGLQFLIQYYNGEERAKGNILERFSAQQFPDLHSELNLSSLELGDSALYFCASSSKEGAPSRQETQYFGPGTRLLVL.

V is TRBV3-1 and J is TRBJ2-2, with TRBD2 identical over 7 bases. Looked up from germline, CDR1 is LGHDT and CDR2 is YNNKEL (reference sequence). The CDR3 is made up of 15 amino acids. J lost 3 bases, V lost 3 bases, and 4 bases had no gene match. The CDR3 loop is CASSQVLADTGELFF. CDR3 in DNA: TGTGCCAGCAGCCAGGTCCTAGCGGACACCGGGGAGCTGTTTTTT.

The chain combines TRBV6-6 with TRBJ2-7; D is undetermined. V was pared by 2 bases and J by 6 bases, with 11 bases between. The germline gives CDR1 MNHNY, CDR2 SVGAGI (reference sequence). CDR3 length equals 13 residues. The CDR3 is CASSYASLSEQYF. DNA of the CDR3: TGTGCCAGCAGTTACGCTTCCCTAAGCGAGCAGTACTTC.

This chain joins TRBV27 and TRBJ2-5; perhaps TRBD2 as D (6 bases). This CDR3 is built from 15 residues. The V end lost 5 bases, the J end lost 0 bases, and 13 bases lay between the germline ends. Germline V gene lookup returns CDR1 MNHEY and CDR2 SMNVEV (reference sequence). Written as DNA, the CDR3 is TGTGCCAGCAGTAATTCCCGGGAGTACCAAGAGACCCAGTACTTC. This codes for CASSNSREYQETQYF.

The chain couples TRBV20-1 to TRBJ2-7, with D possibly matching TRBD1 (6 bases). CDR1 and CDR2 from the germline V gene are DFQATT and SNEGSKA (reference sequence). The CDR3 runs to 13 residues. V was trimmed by 6 bases and J by 0 bases, leaving 12 bases between them. The CDR3 region is CSATTGNSYEQYF. As DNA, the CDR3 is TGCAGTGCCACAACAGGGAACTCCTACGAGCAGTACTTC.

The V and J genes are TRBV5-1 and TRBJ1-1; 9 nucleotides match TRBD1. This CDR3 is built from 13 residues. Looked up from germline, CDR1 is SGHRS and CDR2 is YFSETQ. The V segment lost 0 bases and the J segment 7 bases; nucleotides outside the gene matches: 1. Here the CDR3 DNA reads TGCGCCAGCAGCTTGGGGACAGGGGTTGAAGCTTTCTTT. This translates into CASSLGTGVEAFF.

The chain is built from TRBV29-1 and TRBJ2-2; D is undetermined. This CDR3 is built from 12 residues. The germline V gene encodes CDR1 SQVTM and CDR2 ANQGSEA. The V end was cut by 5 bases, the J end by 5 bases, with 9 bases between. The CDR3 region has the DNA TGCAGCGTTCTCGAGTGGACCGGGGAGCTGTTTTTT. This encodes CSVLEWTGELFF.

This clonotype was seen a few times. The CDR3 sequence is CASSRGQTTNTGELFF. In nucleotides, the CDR3 is TGTGCCAGCAGCAGGGGACAAACAACGAACACCGGGGAGCTGTTTTTT. The J gene is TRBJ2-2, the V gene TRBV6-1, with a weak D call TRBD1 (6 bases). This CDR3 has 16 amino acids. V lost 6 bases to trimming and J lost 0 bases, with 14 bases between them. From germline, CDR1 is MNHNS and CDR2 SASEGT.

V is TRBV20-1 and J is TRBJ2-1; TRBD2 matches at 7 bases. This CDR3 comprises 15 residues. Germline CDR1 is DFQATT and CDR2 is SNEGSKA (reference sequence). Unmatched junction bases numbered 5, after V lost 1 base and J lost 2 bases. CDR3 nucleotide sequence: TGCAGTGCTAGAGTTAGGCTAGCGGCCTACAATGAGCAGTTCTTC. Its translation: CSARVRLAAYNEQFF.

J is TRBJ2-7 and V is TRBV3-1; a weak D match, TRBD2 (5 bases). Germline CDR1 reads LGHDT; CDR2 reads YNNKEL (reference sequence). Trimming stripped 3 bases from V and 6 bases from J, with 15 bases between. The CDR3 runs to 14 residues. CDR3 in DNA: TGTGCCAGCAGCCATACGGGAAACTTATTCGAGCAGTACTTC. The encoded protein is CASSHTGNLFEQYF.

The chain links TRBV4-3 to TRBJ2-1; the D gene could be TRBD1 or TRBD2 (6 bases each). The J call could be wrong; TRBJ2-7 is a better fit for the DNA end. CDR3 length: 17 amino acids. Per germline, CDR1 LGHNA and CDR2 YSLEER. In nucleotides, the CDR3 is TGCGCCAGCAGCCAAGATCTGGCTGGGAGGACAGACTACGAGCAGTACTTC. Its translation: CASSQDLAGRTDYEQYF.

This clonotype was seen only a few times. The chain recombines TRBV7-2 with TRBJ1-5, with D perhaps TRBD1 (5 bases). Looked up from germline, CDR1 is SGHTA and CDR2 is FQGNSA. V gave up 2 bases and J gave up 0 bases, with 8 bases separating them. CDR3 size: 15 residues. CDR3 loop: CASSLRDGSNQPQHF. The DNA for the CDR3 is TGTGCCAGCAGCTTAAGGGACGGTAGCAATCAGCCCCAGCATTTT.

The gene calls are TRBV7-2 and TRBJ2-7, with TRBD1 matching 9 bases. Germline V gene data show CDR1 as SGHTA and CDR2 as FQGNSA. The CDR3 runs 15 residues. With 5 bases clipped from V and 3 bases from J, the junction kept 8 bases outside the gene matches. The CDR3 DNA reads as TGTGCCAGCAGCCAAAGAGGGACAGGGAACTACGAGCAGTACTTC. Translated, it gives CASSQRGTGNYEQYF.

The chain carries TRBV3-1 and TRBJ2-5; 7 nucleotides line up with TRBD2. In germline, CDR1 is LGHDT, CDR2 YNNKEL (reference sequence). The CDR3 contains 16 residues. The trim removed 1 base at V and 2 bases at J, leaving 7 bases unmatched. DNA for the CDR3: TGTGCCAGCAGCCAAGTTGCGGGAGATTGGCAAGAGACCCAGTACTTC. Translation gives CASSQVAGDWQETQYF.

CDR3 protein: CASSHDVARNIQYF. CDR3 in DNA: TGTGCCAGCAGCCATGATGTCGCTCGGAACATTCAGTACTTC. This chain joins TRBV7-9 and TRBJ2-4; D remains unclear. This CDR3 spans 14 amino acids. The germline CDR1 and CDR2 sequences are SEHNR and FQNEAQ (reference sequence). Between the trimmed V and J ends, which lost 5 bases and 7 bases, there was a span of 15 bases.

V gene TRBV7-3 combines with J gene TRBJ2-5, with 12 bases matching TRBD1. The V and J ends lost 6 bases and 5 bases, in that order; junction bases with no gene match: 16. Germline loops: CDR1 SGHTA, CDR2 FQGTGA. The CDR3 is 18 residues long. In nucleotides, the CDR3 is TGTGCCAGCAGTTCCGGGACAGGGGGCCTAGAGGGAGGGGAGACCCAGTACTTC. Translating gives CASSSGTGGLEGGETQYF. Combining the CDR3 with reference TRBV7-3 and TRBJ2-5 gives the whole variable domain GAGVSQTPSNKVTEKGKYVELRCDPISGHTALYWYRQSLGQGPEFLIYFQGTGAADDSGLPNDRFFAVRPEGSVSTLKIQRTERGDSAVYLCASSSGTGGLEGGETQYFGPGTRLLVL.

This clonotype has a handful of counts. The chain links TRBV7-3 to TRBJ2-1, with 11 bases aligning to TRBD2. Germline CDR1 and CDR2: SGHTA and FQGTGA. V shed 0 bases and J 9 bases; nucleotides not matched to a gene: 7. This CDR3 has 16 amino acids. CDR3 sequence reads: CASSLTSGGASGEQFF. The CDR3 coding sequence is TGTGCCAGCAGCTTAACTAGCGGGGGGGCCTCCGGTGAGCAGTTCTTC.

The chain links TRBV29-1 to TRBJ1-5; D might be TRBD1 (5 bases). Trimming took 1 base from V and 2 from J, leaving 12 bases between them. Germline V gene lookup returns CDR1 SQVTM and CDR2 ANQGSEA. This CDR3 is built from 15 residues. CDR3 nucleotides: TGCAGCGTTGAAGTGGGGCAGGGTGGCAATCAGCCCCAGCATTTT. Protein sequence: CSVEVGQGGNQPQHF.

This clonotype turned up a few times. This chain links TRBV12-3 or TRBV12-4 with TRBJ2-7; D is uncertain. The CDR3 runs 14 residues. V lost 0 bases, J lost 2 bases, and 8 bases lay in between. The CDR3 loop is CASSLASYAYEQYF. DNA for the CDR3: TGTGCCAGCAGTTTAGCGTCGTATGCCTACGAGCAGTACTTC.